The rows below give T cell receptor beta chains drawn from one sample of a study of blood T cell repertoires in COVID-19. Profiling relied on immunoSEQ multiplex PCR, and the TCRdb table lists in-frame clones only, not all of them. The table records about 62,000 clones, roughly nine tenths of them present only once. The source material was peripheral blood. These receptors originate from an older woman with COVID-19, enrolled during active disease. CDR3s include the opening cysteine and the closing phenylalanine or tryptophan. D genes are given only for firm matches. Size is stated for part of the rows, as once, few or many counts, or as a class when the clone is expanded.

J gene	D gene	clone size	V gene	CDR3 protein	CDR3 DNA
TRBJ2-1	TRBD2	-	TRBV4-1	CASSQELAGGSNEQFF	TGCGCCAGCAGCCAAGAATTAGCGGGAGGGTCCAATGAGCAGTTCTTC
TRBJ2-1	TRBD2	-	TRBV7-2	CASSFQTSGFLYNEQFF	TGTGCCAGCAGCTTCCAGACTAGCGGGTTTCTTTACAATGAGCAGTTCTTC
TRBJ2-5	-	-	TRBV7-2	CASSLGGAGRETQYF	TGTGCCAGCAGCTTAGGAGGCGCCGGTAGAGAGACCCAGTACTTC
TRBJ2-2	-	once	TRBV29-1	CSVEVIKAGPLNTGELFF	TGCAGCGTTGAGGTAATCAAGGCGGGACCATTAAACACCGGGGAGCTGTTTTTT
TRBJ2-3	TRBD2	-	TRBV19	CASSIRLAGVVDTQYF	TGTGCCAGTAGTATCCGGCTAGCGGGAGTGGTAGATACGCAGTATTTT
TRBJ1-2	-	few	TRBV6-2/TRBV6-3	CASSYRALYGYTF	TGTGCCAGCAGTTACAGAGCCCTCTATGGCTACACCTTC
TRBJ2-1	-	-	TRBV19	CASSTSGHEQFF	TGTGCCAGTAGTACCTCAGGCCATGAGCAGTTCTTC
TRBJ2-4	TRBD2	-	TRBV12-3/TRBV12-4	CASSWEGPGRYF	TGTGCCAGCAGTTGGGAGGGCCCCGGTCGGTACTTC
TRBJ2-7	TRBD1	-	TRBV3-1/TRBV3-2	CASSPPGTGREQYF	TGTGCCAGCAGCCCCCCCGGGACAGGTCGCGAGCAGTACTTC
TRBJ2-7	TRBD1	-	TRBV19	CASMGARQGSTYEQYF	TGTGCCAGTATGGGGGCACGACAGGGGTCCACCTACGAGCAGTACTTC